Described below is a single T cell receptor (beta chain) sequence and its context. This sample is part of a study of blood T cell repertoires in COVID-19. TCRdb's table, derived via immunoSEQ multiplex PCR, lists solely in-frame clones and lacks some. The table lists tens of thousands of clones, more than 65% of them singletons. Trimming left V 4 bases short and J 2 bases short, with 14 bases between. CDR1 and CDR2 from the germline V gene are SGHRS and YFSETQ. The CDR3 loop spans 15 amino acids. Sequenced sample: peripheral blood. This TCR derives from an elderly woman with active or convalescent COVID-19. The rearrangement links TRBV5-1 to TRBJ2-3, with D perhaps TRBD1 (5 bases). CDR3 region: CASSARGWDTDTQYF. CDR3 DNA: TGCGCCAGCAGCGCAAGGGGCTGGGACACAGATACGCAGTATTTT.